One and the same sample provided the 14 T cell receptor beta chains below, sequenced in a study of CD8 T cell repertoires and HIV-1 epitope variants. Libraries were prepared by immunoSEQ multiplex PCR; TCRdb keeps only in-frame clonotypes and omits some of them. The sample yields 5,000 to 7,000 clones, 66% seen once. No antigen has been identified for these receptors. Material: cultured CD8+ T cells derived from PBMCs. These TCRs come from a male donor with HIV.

The CDR3 DNA is TGTGCCAGCAGCTTCGGAGGGGGCGCAGATACGCAGTATTTT. As protein: CASSFGGGADTQYF. This chain links TRBV5-4 with TRBJ2-3; maybe TRBD1 (7 bases). Trimming shortened V by 2 bases and J by 4 bases, and 11 bases separated the two germline ends. Germline assignment: CDR1 SGHNT and CDR2 YYREEE (reference sequence). The CDR3 totals 14 residues.

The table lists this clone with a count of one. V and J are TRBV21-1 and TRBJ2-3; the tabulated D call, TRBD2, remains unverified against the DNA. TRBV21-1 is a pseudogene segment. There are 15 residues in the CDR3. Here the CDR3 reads CASSSSGSGTDTQYF. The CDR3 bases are TGTGCCAGCAGTTCTAGCGGATCGGGCACAGATACGCAGTATTTT.

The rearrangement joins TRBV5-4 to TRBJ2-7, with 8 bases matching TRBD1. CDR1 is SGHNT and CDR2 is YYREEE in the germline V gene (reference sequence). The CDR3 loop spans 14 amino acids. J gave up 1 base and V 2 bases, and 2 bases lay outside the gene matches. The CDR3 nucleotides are TGTGCCAGCAGCTTCGGACAGGGTTCCTACGAGCAGTACTTC. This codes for CASSFGQGSYEQYF.

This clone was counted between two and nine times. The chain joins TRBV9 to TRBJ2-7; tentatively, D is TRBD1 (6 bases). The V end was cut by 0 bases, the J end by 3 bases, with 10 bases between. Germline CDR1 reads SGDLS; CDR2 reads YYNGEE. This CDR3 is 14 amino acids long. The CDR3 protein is CASSVGTGLYEQYF. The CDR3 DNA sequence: TGTGCCAGCAGCGTAGGAACAGGGCTCTACGAGCAGTACTTC.

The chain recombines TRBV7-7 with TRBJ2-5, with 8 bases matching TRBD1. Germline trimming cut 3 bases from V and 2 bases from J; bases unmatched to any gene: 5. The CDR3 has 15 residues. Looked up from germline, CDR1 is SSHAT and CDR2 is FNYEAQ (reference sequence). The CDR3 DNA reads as TGTGCCAGCAGCTTCACAGGGGGACCTCAAGAGACCCAGTACTTC. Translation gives CASSFTGGPQETQYF.

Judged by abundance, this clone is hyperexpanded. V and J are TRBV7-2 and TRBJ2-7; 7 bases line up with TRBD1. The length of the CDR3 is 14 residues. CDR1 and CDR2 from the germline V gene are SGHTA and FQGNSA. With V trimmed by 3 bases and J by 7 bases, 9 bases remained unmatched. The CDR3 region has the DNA TGTGCCAGCAGCTTGGGACAGTACCTTCGTGAGCAGTACTTC. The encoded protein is CASSLGQYLREQYF.

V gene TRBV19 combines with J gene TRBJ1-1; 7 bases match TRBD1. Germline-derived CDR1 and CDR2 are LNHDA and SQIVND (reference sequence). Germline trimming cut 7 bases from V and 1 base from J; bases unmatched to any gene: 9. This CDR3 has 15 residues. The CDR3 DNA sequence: TGTGCCAGTAAATCCCGGGACAGCCCGAACACTGAAGCTTTCTTT. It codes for CASKSRDSPNTEAFF.

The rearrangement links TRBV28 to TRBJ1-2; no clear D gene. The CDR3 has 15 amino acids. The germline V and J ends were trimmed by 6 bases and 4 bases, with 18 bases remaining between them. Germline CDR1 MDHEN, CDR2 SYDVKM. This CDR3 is CASSKPSVGGYGYTF. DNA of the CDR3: TGTGCCAGCAGCAAACCCAGCGTGGGAGGCTATGGCTACACCTTC.

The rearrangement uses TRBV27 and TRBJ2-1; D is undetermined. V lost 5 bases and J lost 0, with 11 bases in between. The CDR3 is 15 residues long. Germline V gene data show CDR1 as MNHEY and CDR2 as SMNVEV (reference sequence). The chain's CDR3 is CASSAYLSSYNEQFF. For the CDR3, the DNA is TGTGCCAGCAGTGCATATCTCAGCTCCTACAATGAGCAGTTCTTC.

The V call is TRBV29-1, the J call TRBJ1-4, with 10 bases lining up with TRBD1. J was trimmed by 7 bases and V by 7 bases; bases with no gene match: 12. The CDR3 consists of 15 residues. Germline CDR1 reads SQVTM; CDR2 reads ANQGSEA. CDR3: CSEDDPGQGFEKLFF. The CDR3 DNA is TGCAGCGAAGACGATCCGGGACAGGGGTTTGAAAAACTGTTTTTT.

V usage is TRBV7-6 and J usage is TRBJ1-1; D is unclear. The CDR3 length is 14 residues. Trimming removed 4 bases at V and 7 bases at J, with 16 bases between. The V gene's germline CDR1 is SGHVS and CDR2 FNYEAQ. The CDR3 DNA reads TGTGCCAGCAGCTCGGGCCTCACCCTCCTTGAAGCTTTCTTT. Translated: CASSSGLTLLEAFF.

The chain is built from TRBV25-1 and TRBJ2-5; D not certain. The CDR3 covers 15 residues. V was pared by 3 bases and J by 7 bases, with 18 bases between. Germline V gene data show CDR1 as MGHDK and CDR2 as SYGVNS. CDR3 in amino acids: CASSESAESYGTQYF. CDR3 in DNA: TGTGCCAGCAGTGAGTCCGCAGAGTCCTACGGGACCCAGTACTTC.

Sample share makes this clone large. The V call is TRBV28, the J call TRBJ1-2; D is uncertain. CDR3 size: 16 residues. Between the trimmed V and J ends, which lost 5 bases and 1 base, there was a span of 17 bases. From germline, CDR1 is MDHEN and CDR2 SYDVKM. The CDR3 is CASSLMPLDYNYGYTF. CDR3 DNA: TGTGCCAGCAGTCTCATGCCCCTGGACTATAACTATGGCTACACCTTC.

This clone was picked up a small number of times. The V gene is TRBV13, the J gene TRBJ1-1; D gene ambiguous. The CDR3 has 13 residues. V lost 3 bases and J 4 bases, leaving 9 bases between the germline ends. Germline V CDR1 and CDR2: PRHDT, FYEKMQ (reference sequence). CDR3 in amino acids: CASSLGRGTEAFF. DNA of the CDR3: TGTGCCAGCAGCTTGGGTCGAGGCACTGAAGCTTTCTTT.